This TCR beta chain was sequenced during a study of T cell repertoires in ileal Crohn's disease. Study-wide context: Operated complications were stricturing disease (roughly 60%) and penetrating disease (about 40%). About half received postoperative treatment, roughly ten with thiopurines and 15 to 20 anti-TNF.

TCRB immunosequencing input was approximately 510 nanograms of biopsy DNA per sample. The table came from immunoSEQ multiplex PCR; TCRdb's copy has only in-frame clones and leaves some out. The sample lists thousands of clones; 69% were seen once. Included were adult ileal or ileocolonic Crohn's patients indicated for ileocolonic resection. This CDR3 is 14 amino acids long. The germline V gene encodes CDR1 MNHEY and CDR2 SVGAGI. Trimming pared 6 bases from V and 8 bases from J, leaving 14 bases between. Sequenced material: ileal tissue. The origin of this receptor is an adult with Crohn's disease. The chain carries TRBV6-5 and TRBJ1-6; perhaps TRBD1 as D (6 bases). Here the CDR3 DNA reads TGTGCCAGCAGCTCCGGGACAACGCATTCACCCCTCCACTTT. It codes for CASSSGTTHSPLHF.